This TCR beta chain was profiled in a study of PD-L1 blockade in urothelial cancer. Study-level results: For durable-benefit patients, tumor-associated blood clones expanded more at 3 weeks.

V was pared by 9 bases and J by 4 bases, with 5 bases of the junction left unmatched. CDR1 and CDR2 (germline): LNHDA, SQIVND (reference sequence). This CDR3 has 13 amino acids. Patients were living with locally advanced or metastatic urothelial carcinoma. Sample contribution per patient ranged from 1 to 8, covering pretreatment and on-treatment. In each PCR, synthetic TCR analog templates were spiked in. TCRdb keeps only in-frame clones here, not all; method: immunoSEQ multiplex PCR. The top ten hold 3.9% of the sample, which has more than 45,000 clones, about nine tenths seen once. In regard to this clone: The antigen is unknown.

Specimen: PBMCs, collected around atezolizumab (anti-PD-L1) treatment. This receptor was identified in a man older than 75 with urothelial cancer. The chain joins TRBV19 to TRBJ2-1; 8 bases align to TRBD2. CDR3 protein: CASYGGGYNEQFF. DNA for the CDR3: TGTGCCAGCTATGGCGGGGGGTACAATGAGCAGTTCTTC.